This note documents a single T cell receptor beta chain sequence. Time point given: cycle 4 day 1 (C4D1), after 5 to 7 weeks of nivolumab. All patients relapsed after autologous stem cell transplantation, and brentuximab vedotin exposure varied. CD4+ T cells were purified from thawed PBMCs by magnetic negative selection. The CDR3 consists of 15 residues. The germline gives CDR1 MDHEN, CDR2 SYDVKM. The trim removed 5 bases at V and 8 bases at J, leaving 9 bases unmatched. This entry belongs to a study of PD-1 blockade in classical Hodgkin lymphoma. Method: immunoSEQ multiplex PCR; TCRdb's copy keeps in-frame clones and lacks some. This sample has fewer than 25,000 clones; 83% occur once, and the top ten carry just over 2.5%.

The specimen was CD4+ T cells from blood, collected before the fourth cycle of nivolumab. The clonotype originates from a human donor with classical Hodgkin lymphoma. This rearrangement joins TRBV28 to TRBJ2-1; 10 bases are a match to TRBD1. The CDR3 DNA follows: TGTGCCAGCAGTGGACCGGGACAGGGGAGCGATGAGCAGTTCTTC. Translation: CASSGPGQGSDEQFF.